The rows below give T cell receptor beta chains drawn from one sample of a study of blood T cell repertoires in COVID-19. Here immunoSEQ multiplex PCR was the method, and the copy in TCRdb shows in-frame clones only, minus some. The table shows 250,000 or so clones, with 80% to 90% occurring only once. The specimen was PBMCs or T cells enriched from blood (not recorded which). The receptors stem from a woman between 40 and 50 years old who had been exposed to COVID-19. Each CDR3 is given with its conserved first and last residue. A D gene is named only where the DNA matches it firmly. Where a row states a size, it is once, few, many or the class of an expanded clone; other rows omit it.

>.|TRBV19|TRBJ1-5|15|TRBD1
CASRNPDRGYQPQHF
TGTGCCAGTAGGAACCCGGACAGGGGATATCAGCCCCAGCATTTT
>.|TRBV2|TRBJ1-5|15|.
CASSEWAGVNQPQHF
TGTGCCAGCAGTGAATGGGCAGGGGTCAATCAGCCCCAGCATTTT
>.|TRBV19|TRBJ2-1|15|TRBD2
CASRFSGTISNEQFF
TGTGCCAGTAGGTTTAGCGGGACCATCTCCAATGAGCAGTTCTTC
>.|TRBV5-6|TRBJ2-1|15|.
CASNFAGATYNEQFF
TGTGCCAGCAACTTCGCAGGGGCCACCTACAATGAGCAGTTCTTC
>.|TRBV19|TRBJ1-4|15|.
CASRPLQGSNEKLFF
TGTGCCAGTAGGCCACTACAGGGTTCTAATGAAAAACTGTTTTTT
>once|TRBV5-8|TRBJ2-1|17|TRBD2
CASSWRTSGIPRNEQFF
TGTGCCAGCAGCTGGAGGACTAGCGGGATCCCCCGCAATGAGCAGTTCTTC
>.|TRBV28|TRBJ1-2|15|.
CASSFPRLGSYGYTF
TGTGCCAGCAGTTTCCCCCGGCTAGGTTCCTATGGCTACACCTTC
>once|TRBV4-2|TRBJ2-3|13|TRBD1
CASSRQGADTQYF
TGTGCCAGCAGCCGACAGGGGGCGGATACGCAGTATTTT
>.|TRBV3-1/TRBV3-2|TRBJ2-3|14|TRBD2
CASSYGGADDTQYF
TGTGCCAGCAGCTACGGGGGGGCGGACGATACGCAGTATTTT
>once|TRBV29-1|TRBJ1-4|13|.
CSVASATNEKLFF
TGCAGCGTTGCCAGTGCAACTAATGAAAAACTGTTTTTT
>once|TRBV18|TRBJ1-4|17|.
CASSRSVQGSTNEKLFF
TGTGCCAGCTCACGCTCCGTGCAGGGCTCAACTAATGAAAAACTGTTTTTT
>.|TRBV5-4|TRBJ1-2|16|TRBD1
CASSGGGTGAFYGYTF
TGTGCCAGCAGTGGCGGTGGTACAGGGGCTTTCTATGGCTACACCTTC
>.|TRBV28|TRBJ1-5|18|TRBD1
CASSPPDRFLAPNQPQHF
TGTGCCAGCAGTCCCCCGGACAGGTTCTTAGCTCCCAATCAGCCCCAGCATTTT
>.|TRBV11-3|TRBJ2-1|14|TRBD1
CASRGQGAGDEQFF
TGTGCCAGCAGGGGACAGGGGGCAGGCGATGAGCAGTTCTTC
>.|TRBV9|TRBJ1-4|15|.
CASSVGPQGNEKLFF
TGTGCCAGCAGCGTAGGGCCCCAGGGGAATGAAAAACTGTTTTTT
>few|TRBV9|TRBJ1-5|14|TRBD1
CASSLGQGNQPQHF
TGTGCCAGCAGCCTCGGACAGGGCAATCAGCCCCAGCATTTT
>.|TRBV5-1|TRBJ2-1|14|TRBD2
CASSGDPGGNEQFF
TGCGCCAGCAGCGGGGACCCGGGGGGCAATGAGCAGTTCTTC
>.|TRBV27|TRBJ1-6|15|.
CASGISGLGDSPLHF
TGTGCCAGCGGAATTTCGGGACTTGGGGATTCACCCCTCCACTTT
>.|TRBV28|TRBJ2-1|15|TRBD2
CASSSSGTSVHEQFF
TGTGCCAGCAGTTCTAGCGGGACGAGCGTCCATGAGCAGTTCTTC
>.|TRBV6-5|TRBJ1-3|14|.
CASRETARGNTIYF
TGTGCCAGCAGAGAGACGGCGCGGGGAAACACCATATATTTT
>.|TRBV7-3|TRBJ2-5|17|TRBD1
CASSLNGQGIGQETQYF
TGTGCCAGCAGCTTAAATGGACAGGGGATTGGTCAAGAGACCCAGTACTTC
>.|TRBV28|TRBJ2-7|15|.
CASSSAGAGSYEQYF
TGTGCCAGCAGCTCCGCGGGGGCAGGTTCCTACGAGCAGTACTTC
>.|TRBV10-3|TRBJ1-2|11|.
CAISEAVGCTF
TGTGCCATCAGTGAAGCGGTAGGGTGCACCTTC
>.|TRBV29-1|TRBJ2-5|14|.
CSVAYLQDRETQYF
TGCAGCGTCGCCTACCTACAGGACAGAGAGACCCAGTACTTC
>few|TRBV30|TRBJ1-5|14|.
CALTETRSNQPQHF
TGTGCCTTGACAGAGACCAGAAGCAATCAGCCCCAGCATTTT
>once|TRBV24-1|TRBJ2-2|14|.
CATRGGTHTGELFF
TGTGCCACAAGAGGAGGGACGCACACCGGGGAGCTGTTTTTT
>.|TRBV9|TRBJ2-3|16|TRBD2
CASSPRLAGNTDTQYF
TGTGCCAGCAGCCCCCGACTAGCGGGGAACACAGATACGCAGTATTTT
>.|TRBV7-8|TRBJ1-5|15|.
CASSPDFRGNQPQHF
TGTGCCAGCAGCCCGGACTTTAGGGGCAATCAGCCCCAGCATTTT
>.|TRBV6-5|TRBJ2-1|15|TRBD2
CASSNGGLYYNEQFF
TGTGCCAGCAGCAATGGGGGACTATACTACAATGAGCAGTTCTTC
>.|TRBV3-1/TRBV3-2|TRBJ1-1|15|.
CASSRGARRGTEAFF
TGTGCCAGCAGCCGCGGGGCCCGGAGGGGCACTGAAGCTTTCTTT
>.|TRBV30|TRBJ1-2|13|.
CAWRSGMERGYTF
TGTGCCTGGAGGTCAGGGATGGAGAGGGGCTACACCTTC
>.|TRBV4-3|TRBJ1-4|15|.
CASSQDPPANEKLFF
TGCGCCAGCAGCCAAGATCCCCCAGCTAATGAAAAACTGTTTTTT
>.|TRBV27|TRBJ1-1|13|.
CASSPGRNTEAFF
TGTGCCAGCAGCCCAGGCAGGAACACTGAAGCTTTCTTT
>once|TRBV18|TRBJ1-4|15|.
CASSPLPAANEKLFF
TGTGCCAGCTCACCACTGCCCGCGGCTAATGAAAAACTGTTTTTT
>.|TRBV7-9|TRBJ2-3|15|.
CASSLAGGRTDTQYF
TGTGCCAGCAGCTTAGCCGGGGGGCGGACAGATACGCAGTATTTT
>.|TRBV7-3|TRBJ2-1|17|TRBD2
CASSLIVGGSGDNEQFF
TGTGCCAGCAGCCTAATCGTGGGCGGGAGTGGGGACAATGAGCAGTTCTTC
>.|TRBV7-9|TRBJ1-2|17|TRBD1
CASSPPLLSGTDYGYTF
TGTGCCAGCAGCCCACCACTGTTATCCGGGACAGACTATGGCTACACCTTC
>few|TRBV7-9|TRBJ1-6|15|.
CASSLEGRGSSPLHF
TGTGCCAGCAGCTTAGAGGGCAGGGGAAGCTCACCCCTCCACTTT
>.|TRBV10-3|TRBJ1-5|14|.
CAISESLRVQPQHF
TGTGCCATCAGTGAGTCGCTGAGGGTTCAGCCCCAGCATTTT
>.|TRBV18|TRBJ1-4|16|.
CASSKIGGTTNEKLFF
TGTGCCAGCTCAAAAATCGGGGGAACAACTAATGAAAAACTGTTTTTT
>.|TRBV24-1|TRBJ1-1|14|TRBD1
CATRGQGASTEAFF
TGTGCCACCAGGGGACAGGGGGCGAGCACTGAAGCTTTCTTT
>.|TRBV28|TRBJ2-3|17|TRBD2
CASSLLRGGLGTDTQYF
TGTGCCAGCAGTTTATTGCGGGGGGGCCTCGGCACAGATACGCAGTATTTT
>.|TRBV5-1|TRBJ2-7|12|.
CASQGSLYEQYF
TGCGCCAGTCAGGGGAGCCTCTACGAGCAGTACTTC
>.|TRBV7-9|TRBJ1-3|15|TRBD1
CASSVGTGSGNTIYF
TGTGCCAGCAGCGTCGGGACAGGCTCTGGAAACACCATATATTTT
>.|TRBV28|TRBJ2-5|16|TRBD2
CASSPVAGRAEETQYF
TGTGCCAGCAGTCCAGTGGCCGGGAGGGCTGAAGAGACCCAGTACTTC
>.|TRBV7-9|TRBJ2-3|16|TRBD2
CASSLVTRTSRDTQYF
TGTGCCAGCAGCTTAGTAACCCGGACTAGCAGGGATACGCAGTATTTT